Below are 3 T cell receptor beta chains sequenced from a single sample in a study of T cell changes during pregnancy in multiple sclerosis. Method: immunoSEQ multiplex PCR; TCRdb's copy keeps in-frame clones and lacks some. The data show about 94,000 clones, over 85% seen once. The sequencing used peripheral blood, collected after pregnancy. The receptors here all came from a female donor with multiple sclerosis, enrolled in a pregnancy study.

This rearrangement joins TRBV5-1 to TRBJ2-5; 10 bases agree with TRBD2. Losses at the gene ends were 0 bases for V and 4 bases for J; bases not matched to a gene: 0. Germline V gives CDR1 SGHRS, CDR2 YFSETQ. The CDR3 runs to 14 residues. CDR3 bases: TGCGCCAGCAGCTTGGCTAGCGGGGGAGAGACCCAGTACTTC. The encoded protein is CASSLASGGETQYF.

This chain uses TRBV7-9 with TRBJ1-1; 7 bases agree with TRBD1. Germline CDR1 SEHNR, CDR2 FQNEAQ (reference sequence). The V segment lost 5 bases and the J segment 1 base; nucleotides outside the gene matches: 4. The CDR3 extends over 14 amino acids. CDR3 sequence reads: CASSVGTENTEAFF. For the CDR3, the DNA is TGTGCCAGCAGCGTCGGGACAGAGAACACTGAAGCTTTCTTT.

The chain combines TRBV14 with TRBJ1-2; 10 bases fit TRBD1. The CDR3 spans 14 residues. J lost 3 bases, V lost 5 bases, and 3 bases had no gene match. Germline V gene data show CDR1 as SGHDN and CDR2 as FVKESK. CDR3 DNA sequence: TGTGCCAGCAGCGGGACAGGGGTGTACTATGGCTACACCTTC. Its translation: CASSGTGVYYGYTF.